These T cell receptor beta chains were read from a single sample in a study of shared clonotypes between healthy human individuals. Clones were read by immunoSEQ multiplex PCR, and TCRdb kept only the in-frame ones, dropping some. The repertoire consists of about 800,000 clones, with about 96% occurring once and the leading ten covering less than 0.3%. The specimen was naive CD8+ T cells sorted from blood. The receptors were sampled from a young man in good health. CDR3s leave out the opening cysteine and the closing phenylalanine or tryptophan.

TRBV5-4,TRBJ2-7,ASSTGESYEQY
TRBV21-1,TRBJ1-2,ASSNLGVADTNYGYT
TRBV4-1,TRBJ2-2,ASSHGGGKSSPGELF
TRBV2,TRBJ1-4,ATNDRTATNEKLF
TRBV6-4,TRBJ2-7,ASETGIYEQY
TRBV5-4,TRBJ2-2,ASSQNRGFLSGELF
TRBV7-9,TRBJ2-5,ASSYVRDRGKETQY
TRBV7-9,TRBJ2-3,ASSPSGTPTDTQY
TRBV7-9,TRBJ2-1,ASSLAIQVNNEQF
TRBV30,TRBJ2-7,AWSATGTLSSYEQY
TRBV7-9,TRBJ2-7,ASSLASTYEQY
TRBV4-1,TRBJ2-2,ASSQGWTSGVTGELF
TRBV2,TRBJ2-1,AREGTTGNEQF
TRBV19,TRBJ1-1,ASSISPNTEAF
TRBV7-9,TRBJ2-7,ASSIPVGRSSYEQY
TRBV4-3,TRBJ2-7,ASSSRTGGDYEQY
TRBV28,TRBJ2-7,ASTGTAFGEQY
TRBV6-1,TRBJ1-2,ASSERVGARNGYT
TRBV7-9,TRBJ2-2,AIPGRPNTGELF
TRBV7-9,TRBJ2-5,ASSFAAGGDETQY
TRBV29-1,TRBJ2-3,SVVTDTQY
TRBV27,TRBJ2-1,ASSLYPGDDASGEQF
TRBV11-2,TRBJ2-7,ASSWGGGSSYEQY
TRBV18,TRBJ2-3,ASSSRSPGQGDGTDTQY
TRBV19,TRBJ2-5,ARVRGRETQY
TRBV7-9,TRBJ2-3,AIGPDTQY
TRBV7-3,TRBJ1-5,ASSLDVNQPQH
TRBV6-1,TRBJ2-7,ASSLWGTSYEQY
TRBV11-3,TRBJ2-3,ASSLGDRGVTDTQY
TRBV7-8,TRBJ2-3,ASSLRLDSTDTQY
TRBV30,TRBJ1-1,AWSGEMNTEAF
TRBV25-1,TRBJ2-4,ASSGTGWEAKNIQY
TRBV11-2,TRBJ2-1,ASRYGNEQF
TRBV9,TRBJ2-5,ASSVGWTADQETQY
TRBV19,TRBJ2-7,ASSPTSGSLYEQY
TRBV2,TRBJ2-3,ASWGRVTSGSFPRDPDTQY
TRBV5-1,TRBJ2-7,ASSWQDGGSYEQY
TRBV29-1,TRBJ1-1,SVVRSEAF
TRBV6-6,TRBJ2-1,ASTPRGSLDEQF
TRBV27,TRBJ1-1,ASYRVKGTEAF
TRBV6-6,TRBJ1-2,ASRTGTDFYGYT
TRBV5-1,TRBJ2-7,ASSESRYEQY
TRBV7-9,TRBJ2-2,ASSLAGVIPYTGELF
TRBV29-1,TRBJ2-1,SVEPGGMWTEKDTYNEQF
TRBV29-1,TRBJ2-1,SVEWTEGRF
TRBV11-2,TRBJ2-7,ASSTGTGGFYEQY
TRBV11-3,TRBJ2-6,ASSRGNSGANVLT
TRBV7-9,TRBJ1-4,ASSSLEDEKLF